This TCR beta chain comes out of a study of CD8+ T cells in alopecia areata. Study-level background: The drug, oral tofacitinib, was given to treated patients at 5 to 10 mg twice daily. Treatment ran 6 to 18 months, with 6 months of follow-up afterward.

CDR3 length equals 17 residues. CDR1 is PRHDT and CDR2 is FYEKMQ in the germline V gene (reference sequence). V lost 2 bases to trimming and J lost 3 bases; unmatched junction nucleotides: 12. The sample holds one count of this clone. As yet, its antigen is unknown. Treatment specified: oral pan-JAK inhibitor, 5-10 mg twice daily. In each case, RNA was isolated and then reverse transcribed into cDNA as the sequencing template. The repertoire was sequenced with immunoSEQ multiplex PCR; TCRdb's copy has only in-frame clones and lacks some. The sample consists of under 200,000 clones, roughly 60% of them appearing once. Study-wide points: In patients, TCRs were shared less clearly than in mice, and HLA may possibly be involved. Clonality was higher in lesional than normal scalp, especially in alopecia totalis/universalis.

The input for sequencing was CD4+ T cells sorted from blood, taken at week 24, from a patient treated with tofacitinib. The chain couples TRBV13 to TRBJ2-5; 7 nucleotides line up with TRBD1. The clonotype was recovered from a human donor with alopecia areata. Written as DNA, the CDR3 is TGTGCCAGCAGCTTAAGAGCGGCGACAGGGACCAAAGAGACCCAGTACTTC. Its translation: CASSLRAATGTKETQYF.